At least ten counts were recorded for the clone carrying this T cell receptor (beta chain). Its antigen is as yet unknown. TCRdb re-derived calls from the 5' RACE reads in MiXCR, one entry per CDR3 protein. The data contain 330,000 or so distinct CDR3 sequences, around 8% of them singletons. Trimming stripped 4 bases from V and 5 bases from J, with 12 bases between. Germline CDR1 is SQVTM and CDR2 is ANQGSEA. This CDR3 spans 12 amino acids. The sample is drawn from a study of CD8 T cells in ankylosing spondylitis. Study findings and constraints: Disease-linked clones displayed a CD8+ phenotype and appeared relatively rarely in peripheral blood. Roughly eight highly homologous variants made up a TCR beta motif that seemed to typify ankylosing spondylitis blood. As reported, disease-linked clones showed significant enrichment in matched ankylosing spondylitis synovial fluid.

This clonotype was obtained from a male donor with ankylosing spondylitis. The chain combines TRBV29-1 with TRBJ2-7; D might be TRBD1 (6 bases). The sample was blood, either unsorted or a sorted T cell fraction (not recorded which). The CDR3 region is CSVGSDSNEQYF. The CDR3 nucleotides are TGCAGCGTTGGGTCGGACAGCAACGAGCAGTACTTC.